These 27 T cell receptor beta chains were sequenced from one sample in a study of Graves' ophthalmopathy and Graves' hyperthyroidism. Amplified material comprised TCR beta CDR3 regions derived from RNA transcripts. After a first-round RT-PCR with HTBI primers, a second-round multiplex PCR was run. TCRdb re-derived calls from the multiplex PCR reads in MiXCR, one entry per CDR3 protein. The repertoire holds about 740,000 distinct CDR3 sequences, with 40% as singletons. Sequenced sample: peripheral blood. Source of these receptors: an adult man with Graves' ophthalmopathy.

This sequence joins TRBV25-1 and TRBJ1-5; the match to TRBD1 covers 7 bases. The trim removed 9 bases at V and 5 bases at J, leaving 13 bases unmatched. CDR1 and CDR2 (germline): MGHDK, SYGVNS. This CDR3 has 15 amino acids. The CDR3 loop reads CASRLGGQWDQPQHF. CDR3 in DNA: TGTGCCAGTCGCCTAGGGGGACAGTGGGATCAGCCCCAGCATTTT.

Comment on this clonotype: A much larger clone sits a single nucleotide away, making a read error possible. The rearrangement uses TRBV29-1 and TRBJ2-7, with no clear D. The CDR3 is 12 residues long. Germline V gives CDR1 SQVTM, CDR2 ANQGSEA. CDR3 nucleotide sequence: TGCAGCGTTGTCGGCGAAATCTACGAGCAGCACTTC. Protein: CSVVGEIYEQHF.

This clonotype was recorded at least ten times. The J gene is TRBJ1-2, the V gene TRBV7-2; D not certain. The CDR3 has 14 amino acids. The ends were cut back, 4 bases at V and 2 bases at J, with 11 bases in the middle. Germline loops: CDR1 SGHTA, CDR2 FQGNSA. The CDR3 sequence: CASSSASPNYGYTF. The CDR3 bases are TGTGCCAGCAGCTCGGCTAGTCCGAACTATGGCTACACCTTC.

This chain connects TRBV9 to TRBJ2-7; 10 bases agree with TRBD1. The CDR3 runs 16 residues. The V gene end was trimmed by 2 bases and the J gene end by 6 bases; junction bases not matched to a gene: 11. Per the germline V gene, CDR1 is SGDLS and CDR2 is YYNGEE. CDR3 in amino acids: CASSVEGRQGAVEQYF. In DNA, the CDR3 is TGTGCCAGCAGCGTTGAAGGGAGACAGGGGGCGGTCGAGCAGTACTTC.

This clonotype was seen ten or more times. This rearrangement joins TRBV7-6 to TRBJ2-7; D unresolved. Trimming removed 3 bases from V and 1 base from J, with 13 bases in between. Germline values: CDR1 SGHVS, CDR2 FNYEAQ. CDR3 length equals 15 residues. CDR3 in amino acids: CASSLVVGRSYEQYF. The CDR3 DNA sequence: TGTGCCAGCAGCTTGGTGGTTGGGCGATCCTACGAGCAGTACTTC.

This clonotype has only a few counts. This chain connects TRBV25-1 to TRBJ2-5; TRBD2 matches at 8 bases. Germline CDR1 MGHDK, CDR2 SYGVNS. The CDR3 spans 14 residues. V lost 11 bases and J lost 5; bases outside the gene matches: 13. CDR3 DNA sequence: TGTGCCTGGAGTGGAGCGGGAGTAGGCGAGACCCAGTACTTC. Its translation: CAWSGAGVGETQYF.

This clonotype was seen only a few times. The rearrangement joins TRBV5-1 to TRBJ2-7; D may be TRBD2 (5 bases). Trimming removed 0 bases from V and 0 bases from J, with 7 bases in between. Germline loops: CDR1 SGHRS, CDR2 YFSETQ. This CDR3 spans 14 amino acids. CDR3 sequence (DNA): TGCGCCAGCAGCTTGGAGCGGATCTCCTACGAGCAGTACTTC. Translation gives CASSLERISYEQYF.

V gene TRBV7-2 combines with J gene TRBJ1-5; 7 bases are shared with TRBD1. The junction had 13 bases not matched to a gene; V was cut back by 5 bases and J by 0 bases. CDR3 length equals 18 residues. Germline CDR1 is SGHTA and CDR2 is FQGNSA. CDR3 in amino acids: CASSQGGLRQLSNQPQHF. CDR3 in DNA: TGTGCCAGCAGCCAAGGGGGCCTAAGACAGCTTAGCAATCAGCCCCAGCATTTT.

This sequence joins TRBV24-1 and TRBJ1-5; a possible D gene is TRBD1 (5 bases). This CDR3 is 16 amino acids long. V lost 1 base, J lost 11 bases, and 20 bases lay in between. In germline, CDR1 is KGHDR, CDR2 SFDVKD. The CDR3 sequence: CATSDFTGTSGETQHF. CDR3 nucleotides: TGTGCCACCAGTGATTTCACCGGGACTAGCGGAGAGACCCAGCATTTT.

The chain links TRBV10-3 to TRBJ2-7; 7 nucleotides align to TRBD1. The V segment lost 3 bases and the J segment 4 bases; nucleotides outside the gene matches: 6. The CDR3 runs 14 residues. The germline CDR1 and CDR2 sequences are ENHRY and SYGVKD. CDR3 loop: CAISEKGTEYEQYF. CDR3 DNA: TGTGCCATCAGTGAAAAAGGGACAGAATACGAGCAGTACTTC.

This clonotype has just one count. One end of the junction fails to match germline, which may point to a read error. The V gene is TRBV9, the J gene TRBJ2-5, with 10 bases that match TRBD2. The CDR3 is 19 amino acids. Per the germline V gene, CDR1 is SGDLS and CDR2 is YYNGEE. The CDR3, as DNA: TGCGCCAGCAGTGAGTCGACGGCTCTAGCGGGGGAGGGCCAAGAGACCCAGTACTTC. Translation gives CASSESTALAGEGQETQYF.

This clonotype occurred a few times. The chain uses TRBV5-1 and TRBJ2-7; D is possibly TRBD1 (6 bases). Germline V CDR1 and CDR2: SGHRS, YFSETQ. CDR3 length equals 14 residues. The V end lost 4 bases, the J end lost 5 bases, and 16 bases lay between the germline ends. CDR3 loop: CASSPSGDSNEQYF. For the CDR3, the DNA is TGCGCCAGCAGCCCGTCAGGGGATTCGAACGAGCAGTACTTC.

The table lists this clonotype with a count of one. CDR3 sequence (DNA): TGCAGCGTGGTAGGGCAAGAAAAACTGTTTTTT. Translating gives CSVVGQEKLFF. The gene calls are TRBV29-1 and TRBJ1-4; D not resolved. V dropped 6 bases and J dropped 8 bases, with 10 bases sitting between them. This CDR3 contains 11 residues. CDR1 and CDR2 from the germline V gene are SQVTM and ANQGSEA.

The V gene is TRBV10-3, the J gene TRBJ2-3; D is possibly TRBD2 (6 bases). Germline V gene sequence: CDR1 ENHRY, CDR2 SYGVKD. This CDR3 has 15 amino acids. Trimming removed 4 bases from V and 1 base from J, with 12 bases in between. The CDR3 region is CAISAGGTGTDTQYF. CDR3 DNA sequence: TGTGCCATCAGTGCCGGCGGGACGGGCACAGATACGCAGTATTTT.

This clonotype has just a few counts. This sequence joins TRBV4-1 and TRBJ2-7, with D tentatively TRBD1 (6 bases). The CDR3 is 17 amino acids. Germline assignment: CDR1 MGHRA and CDR2 YSYEKL. Trimming stripped 5 bases from V and 3 bases from J, with 23 bases between. The CDR3 region is CASSVPRTERSGYEQYF. The DNA of the CDR3 is TGCGCCAGCAGCGTACCCCGGACAGAAAGGTCCGGCTACGAGCAGTACTTC.

This chain connects TRBV7-8 to TRBJ1-6; TRBD1 might be the D (6 bases). The CDR3 contains 18 residues. Per germline, CDR1 SGHVS and CDR2 FQNEAQ. Trimming left V 1 base short and J 0 bases short, with 13 bases between. The CDR3 sequence: CASSLVEGGISYNSPLHF. In DNA form, the CDR3 reads TGTGCCAGCAGCTTAGTGGAGGGGGGAATCTCCTATAATTCACCCCTCCACTTT.

V and J are TRBV24-1 and TRBJ2-2; 12 bases agree with TRBD1. The CDR3 is 17 amino acids. Per germline, CDR1 KGHDR and CDR2 SFDVKD. V lost 4 bases and J lost 4; bases outside the gene matches: 6. The CDR3 sequence: CATSDPGTGGRTGELFF. CDR3 nucleotide sequence: TGTGCCACCAGTGACCCAGGGACAGGGGGCCGCACCGGGGAGCTGTTTTTT.

Turning to this clonotype: A much larger clone lies one base from this, so it may be a read error. The CDR3 DNA reads TGTGCCAGTAGAAGGGACAGGGAACATTTT. Its protein is CASRRDREHF. The rearrangement uses TRBV19 and TRBJ1-5, with TRBD1 identical over 9 bases. The junction had 4 bases not matched to a gene; V was cut back by 6 bases and J by 16 bases. The CDR3 is 10 amino acids. Germline V gene data show CDR1 as LNHDA and CDR2 as SQIVND (reference sequence). The complete variable domain, with remaining parts taken from reference TRBV19 and TRBJ1-5, reads DGGITQSPKYLFRKEGQNVTLSCEQNLNHDAMYWYRQDPGQGLRLIYYSQIVNDFQKGDIAEGYSVSREKKESFPLTVTSAQKNPTAFYLCASRRDREHFGDGTRLSIL.

The V call is TRBV7-2, the J call TRBJ2-7; tentative D call: TRBD1 (5 bases). The ends were cut back, 5 bases at V and 3 bases at J, with 11 bases in the middle. In germline, CDR1 is SGHTA, CDR2 FQGNSA. CDR3 length: 13 amino acids. The CDR3 spells CASSRDRFYEQYF. The CDR3 DNA sequence: TGTGCCAGCAGCCGCGACAGATTCTACGAGCAGTACTTC.

This clonotype was detected ten times or more. The rearrangement links TRBV20-1 to TRBJ2-7; 11 bases align to TRBD2. This CDR3 comprises 18 residues. Germline loops: CDR1 DFQATT, CDR2 SNEGSKA (reference sequence). V gave up 0 bases and J gave up 7 bases; unmatched junction bases: 17. The CDR3, as DNA: TGCAGTGCTAGAGATCAAGGACAGACTAGCGGGAAACTGGGGGAGCAGTACTTC. As protein: CSARDQGQTSGKLGEQYF.

In this sample, this clonotype turned up a few times. The chain recombines TRBV20-1 with TRBJ2-7, with TRBD2 matching 15 bases. Unmatched junction bases numbered 1, after V lost 4 bases and J lost 3 bases. CDR1 and CDR2 (germline): DFQATT, SNEGSKA (reference sequence). There are 14 residues in the CDR3. CDR3 nucleotide sequence: TGCAGTGCTAAGGGACTAGCGGGGGGCTACGAGCAGTACTTC. Translating gives CSAKGLAGGYEQYF.

The chain employs TRBV2 and TRBJ2-7, with D possibly TRBD2 on 7 matching bases. Trimming removed 5 bases from V and 2 bases from J, with 19 bases in between. Germline V gene sequence: CDR1 SNHLY, CDR2 FYNNEI. The CDR3 loop spans 16 amino acids. The CDR3 DNA sequence: TGTGCCAGCAGTTTTGCTTCGGGGGGCCCCCCCTACGAGCAGTACTTC. Amino acid sequence: CASSFASGGPPYEQYF.

This clonotype was seen only a few times. The chain couples TRBV20-1 to TRBJ1-6; D gene ambiguous. In germline, CDR1 is DFQATT, CDR2 SNEGSKA (reference sequence). The germline V and J ends were trimmed by 3 bases and 6 bases, with 21 bases remaining between them. The CDR3 spans 17 residues. CDR3 in amino acids: CSASFFDLSSVNSPLHF. Here the CDR3 DNA reads TGCAGTGCTAGTTTTTTCGACTTATCGTCAGTTAATTCACCCCTCCACTTT.

This chain connects TRBV20-1 to TRBJ2-7; 8 nucleotides align to TRBD2. This CDR3 region has 13 residues. Germline V gene sequence: CDR1 DFQATT, CDR2 SNEGSKA (reference sequence). With V trimmed by 6 bases and J by 1 base, 5 bases remained unmatched. The CDR3 reads CSARTGGSYEQYF. In nucleotides, the CDR3 is TGCAGTGCGAGAACGGGGGGGTCCTACGAGCAGTACTTC.

As concerns this clonotype: This may come from a read error, since a much larger clone is one base off. This is likely a read error, given that the CDR3 carries no conserved phenylalanine or tryptophan at its end. The chain links TRBV7-9 to TRBJ1-2; possible D gene TRBD1, 5 bases. Germline lookup yields CDR1 SEHNR and CDR2 FQNEAQ (reference sequence). V lost 2 bases to trimming and J lost 1 base, with 14 bases between them. CDR3 length: 16 amino acids. The CDR3 is CASSLRGQGFNYGYTS. Written as DNA, the CDR3 is TGTGCCAGCAGCTTACGGGGTCAGGGCTTTAACTATGGCTACACCTCC.

This clonotype was seen repeatedly, ten times or more. The rearrangement uses TRBV11-2 and TRBJ2-7; D may be TRBD1 (5 bases). Trimming shortened V by 1 base and J by 3 bases, and 10 bases separated the two germline ends. This CDR3 region has 14 residues. CDR1 is SGHAT and CDR2 is FQNNGV in the germline V gene. The CDR3, as DNA: TGTGCCAGCAGCTTAGGCTCCAGGGACTACGAGCAGTACTTC. Translation: CASSLGSRDYEQYF.

This clonotype appeared many times. V is TRBV29-1 and J is TRBJ2-5; D is possibly TRBD1 or TRBD2 (5 bases each). CDR1 and CDR2 (germline): SQVTM, ANQGSEA. CDR3 size: 14 residues. Trimming pared 1 base from V and 5 bases from J, leaving 14 bases between. The chain's CDR3 is CSVEGGAGSETQYF. For the CDR3, the DNA is TGCAGCGTTGAAGGTGGGGCAGGGAGCGAGACCCAGTACTTC.